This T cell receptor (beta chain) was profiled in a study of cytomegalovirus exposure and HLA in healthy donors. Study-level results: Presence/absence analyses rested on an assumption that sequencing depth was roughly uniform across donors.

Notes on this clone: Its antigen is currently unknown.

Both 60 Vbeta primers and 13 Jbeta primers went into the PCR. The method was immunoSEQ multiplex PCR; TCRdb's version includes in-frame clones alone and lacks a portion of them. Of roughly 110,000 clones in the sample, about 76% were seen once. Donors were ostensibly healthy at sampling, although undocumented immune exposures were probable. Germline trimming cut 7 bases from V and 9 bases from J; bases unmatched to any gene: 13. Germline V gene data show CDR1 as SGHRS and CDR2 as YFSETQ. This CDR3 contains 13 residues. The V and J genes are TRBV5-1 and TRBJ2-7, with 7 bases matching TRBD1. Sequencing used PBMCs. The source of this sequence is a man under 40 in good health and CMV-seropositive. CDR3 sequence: CASSLGGAAGQYF. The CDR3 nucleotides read TGCGCCAGCTCTCTAGGGGGCGCGGCAGGGCAGTACTTC. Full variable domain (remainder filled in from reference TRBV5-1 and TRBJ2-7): KAGVTQTPRYLIKTRGQQVTLSCSPISGHRSVSWYQQTPGQGLQFLFEYFSETQRNKGNFPGRFSGRQFSNSRSEMNVSTLELGDSALYLCASSLGGAAGQYFGPGTRLTVT.